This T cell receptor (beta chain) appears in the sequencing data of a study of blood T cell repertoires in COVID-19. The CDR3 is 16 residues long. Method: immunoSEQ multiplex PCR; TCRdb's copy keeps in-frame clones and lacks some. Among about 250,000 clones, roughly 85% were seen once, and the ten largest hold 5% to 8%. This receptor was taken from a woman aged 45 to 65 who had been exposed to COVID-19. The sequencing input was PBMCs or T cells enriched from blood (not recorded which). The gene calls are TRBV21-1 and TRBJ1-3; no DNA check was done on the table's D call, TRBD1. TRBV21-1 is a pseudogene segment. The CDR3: CASSKDAVFSGNTIYF. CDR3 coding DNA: TGTGCCAGCAGCAAAGACGCAGTTTTCTCTGGAAACACCATATATTTT.